This TCR beta chain was obtained from a study of human T cells and chemical hapten exposure. This clonotype has more than one count but fewer than ten. TCRdb called the RACE reads again in MiXCR, with one record for every CDR3 protein. Of around 120,000 distinct CDR3 sequences in the sample, about 13% were seen once. V shed 6 bases and J shed 6 bases, with 23 bases lying between them. The CDR3 consists of 16 residues. Germline-derived CDR1 and CDR2 are SEHNR and FQNEAQ (reference sequence). The time point was: pre-sensitization, week 0. The treatment is: therapeutic diphenylcyclopropenone sensitization with weekly scalp DPC.

The chain carries TRBV7-9 and TRBJ1-1, with D perhaps TRBD1 (6 bases). The origin of this receptor is a young woman with alopecia areata. Some clones in this sample may be carry-over from other donors' samples. This material consisted of whole blood, taken in connection with sensitization to the hapten diphenylcyclopropenone (DPC). The CDR3 protein is CASSPYRALSAAEAFF. In DNA, the CDR3 is TGTGCCAGCAGTCCCTACAGGGCCCTCTCCGCGGCTGAAGCTTTCTTT.